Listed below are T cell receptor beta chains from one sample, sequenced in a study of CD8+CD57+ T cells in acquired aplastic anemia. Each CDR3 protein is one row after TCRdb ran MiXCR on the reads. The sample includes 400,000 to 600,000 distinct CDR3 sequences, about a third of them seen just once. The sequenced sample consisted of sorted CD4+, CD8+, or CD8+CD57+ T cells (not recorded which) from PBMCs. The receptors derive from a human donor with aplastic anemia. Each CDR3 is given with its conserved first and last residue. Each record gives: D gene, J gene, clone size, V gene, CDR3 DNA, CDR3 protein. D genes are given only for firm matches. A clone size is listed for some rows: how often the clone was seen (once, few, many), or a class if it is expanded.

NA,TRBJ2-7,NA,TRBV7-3,TGTGCCAGCAGCCTAATCTACAATGAGCAGTACTTC,CASSLIYNEQYF
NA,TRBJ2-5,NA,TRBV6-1,TGTGCCAGCAGCCCGGGACAAATTAAAGAGACCCAGTACTTC,CASSPGQIKETQYF
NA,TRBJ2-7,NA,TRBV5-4,TGTGCCAGCAGCTTGGAGGTCTTTTCCTACGAGCAGTACTTC,CASSLEVFSYEQYF
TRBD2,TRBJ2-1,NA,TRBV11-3,TGTGCCAGCTTAATAGCGGGACGGGGGGTTGAGCAGTTCTTC,CASLIAGRGVEQFF
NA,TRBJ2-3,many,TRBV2,TGTGCCAGCAGTGAAAGGGATAGCACAGATACGCAGTATTTT,CASSERDSTDTQYF
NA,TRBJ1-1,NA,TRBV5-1,TGCGCCAGCAGCGTAGACAGGTTGAGAGCTTTCTTT,CASSVDRLRAFF
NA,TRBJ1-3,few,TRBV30,TGTGCCTGGAGCTGGACCCTCGGAAACACCATATATTTT,CAWSWTLGNTIYF
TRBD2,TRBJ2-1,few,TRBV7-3,TGTGCCAGCAGCTTAACGATTACTAGGAGCGGGAGTATGTACAATGAGCAGTTCTTC,CASSLTITRSGSMYNEQFF
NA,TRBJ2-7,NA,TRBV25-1,TGTGCCAGCAGTAAATCGCCGAGCCACGGGTCCGGCGAGCAGTACTTC,CASSKSPSHGSGEQYF
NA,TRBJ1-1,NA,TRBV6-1,TGTGCCAGCAGTGATGGTATCGCCTCGGGGAGTATGAGCACTGAAGCTTTCTTT,CASSDGIASGSMSTEAFF
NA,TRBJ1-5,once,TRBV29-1,TGCAGCTCCTTTGGCAGGGCGGACCAGCCCCAGCATTTT,CSSFGRADQPQHF
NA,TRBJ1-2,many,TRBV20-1,TGCAGTGCTAGAGAGGGGGTGGGTGGCTACACCTTC,CSAREGVGGYTF
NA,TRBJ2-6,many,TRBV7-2,TGTGCCAGCAGTCGACAGAGCTCTGGGGCCAACGTCCTGACTTTC,CASSRQSSGANVLTF
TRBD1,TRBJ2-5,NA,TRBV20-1,TGCAGTGCTTCTCCGGGACAGGCCAACCAAGAGACCCAGTACTTC,CSASPGQANQETQYF
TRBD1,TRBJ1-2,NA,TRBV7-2,TGTGCCAGCAGCTCAAGGGACAGTGAATCGGATGGCTACACCTTC,CASSSRDSESDGYTF
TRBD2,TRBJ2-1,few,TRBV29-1,TGCAGCGTTCCCGAATATTTAGCGGGAGGGTTTGTTGAGCAGTTCTTC,CSVPEYLAGGFVEQFF
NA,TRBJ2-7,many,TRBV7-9,TGTGCCAGCAGCTTAGTCTCAGCAGAACGGGCCCTTGGCTCCTACGAGCAGTACTTC,CASSLVSAERALGSYEQYF
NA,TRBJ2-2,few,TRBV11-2,TGTGCCAGCAGCTTAGAGGTGTTGGGACGGAATAACACCGGGGAGCTGTTTTTT,CASSLEVLGRNNTGELFF
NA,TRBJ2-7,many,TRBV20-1,TGCAGTGCTAGGGGACAAGGTGGGAGCTACGAGCAGTACTTC,CSARGQGGSYEQYF
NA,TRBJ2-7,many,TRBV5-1,TGCGCCAGCAGCTCACACAGCTACGAGCAGTACTTC,CASSSHSYEQYF
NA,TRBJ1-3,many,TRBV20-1,TGCAGTGCACCAGGACAGAGAAACACCATATATTTT,CSAPGQRNTIYF
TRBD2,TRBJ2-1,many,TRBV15,TGTGCCACCAGCAGATTAGCGGGAGAGGAGCAGTTCTTC,CATSRLAGEEQFF
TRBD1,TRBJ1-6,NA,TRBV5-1,TGCGCCAGCAGCTTGGGAGGGGGCGAATATTCACCCCTCCACTTT,CASSLGGGEYSPLHF
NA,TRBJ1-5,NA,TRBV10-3,TGTGCCATCAGTGAACTTAGCAATCAGCCCCAGCATTTT,CAISELSNQPQHF
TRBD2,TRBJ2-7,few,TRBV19,TGTGCCGGTAGCGGGCGAAGCTCCTACGAGCAGTACTTC,CAGSGRSSYEQYF
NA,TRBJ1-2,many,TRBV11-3,TGTGCCAGCAGCTCACCGAAAGGTCAGGGTTACTATGGCTACACCTTC,CASSSPKGQGYYGYTF
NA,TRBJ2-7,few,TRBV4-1,TGCGCCAGCAGCCAAGATAACAGGGGGGGGTACGAGCAGTACTTC,CASSQDNRGGYEQYF